One sample yielded the 14 T cell receptor beta chains listed below, sequenced in a study of regulatory T cells in long-lasting Graves disease. The sample's time point: newly diagnosed GD, antithyroid drugs for less than 3 months. RNA from PBMCs was the source of the TCR library. According to the study, TCR beta libraries were built with iRepertoire HTBI primers and CDR3-region Arm-PCR. TCRdb reprocessed the multiplex PCR reads via MiXCR and lists one record per CDR3 protein. This table has around 250,000 distinct CDR3 sequences, 20% to 25% appearing once. The sequenced sample was peripheral blood mononuclear cells (PBMCs), obtained at new diagnosis, from a patient treated with antithyroid drugs. Receptors were obtained from a female donor with Graves disease.

The chain recombines TRBV5-4 with TRBJ1-6; 7 nucleotides align to TRBD1. Germline lookup yields CDR1 SGHNT and CDR2 YYREEE (reference sequence). V trimming: 5 bases; J trimming: 10 bases; junction bases outside the gene matches: 6. The CDR3 is 13 amino acids. This chain's CDR3 is CASRPTGISPLHF. CDR3 bases: TGTGCCAGCAGACCGACAGGGATATCACCCCTCCACTTT.

This clonotype was seen many times. This rearrangement joins TRBV24-1 to TRBJ2-1; the D call may be TRBD1 or TRBD2 (6 bases each). Germline CDR1 KGHDR, CDR2 SFDVKD. V was shortened by 7 bases and J by 0 bases, with 9 bases between the two germline ends. The CDR3 is 14 amino acids. CDR3 region: CATSEGGSYNEQFF. For the CDR3, the DNA is TGTGCCACCAGCGAGGGGGGCTCCTACAATGAGCAGTTCTTC.

For this clonotype: A far bigger clonotype differs at one base, so this is likely a read error. The chain combines TRBV12-3 or TRBV12-4 with TRBJ2-3; no definite D call. The DNA end is more similar to TRBJ2-5, so the J call may be wrong. The CDR3 sequence is 14 residues long. This chain's CDR3 is CASSLIFEQETQYF. Written as DNA, the CDR3 is TGTGCCAGCAGTTTAATCTTCGAACAAGAGACCCAGTACTTC.

To note about this clonotype: A much larger clone sits a single nucleotide away, making a read error possible. This rearrangement joins TRBV6-2 or TRBV6-3 to TRBJ1-1; no firm D call. CDR1 is MNHEY and CDR2 is SVGEGT in the germline V gene. This CDR3 is built from 13 residues. The CDR3 loop reads CASSYSSGLEALF. The CDR3 DNA reads as TGTGCCAGCAGTTACTCTTCCGGATTGGAAGCTCTCTTT.

This clonotype was detected many times. This chain uses TRBV3-1 with TRBJ2-2, with a tentative D call TRBD2 (6 bases). The CDR3 contains 15 residues. The V end was cut by 6 bases, the J end by 0 bases, with 11 bases between. CDR1 and CDR2 (germline): LGHDT, YNNKEL (reference sequence). The CDR3 DNA follows: TGTGCCAGCAGGCGGGACTCCCCGAACACCGGGGAGCTGTTTTTT. The encoded protein is CASRRDSPNTGELFF.

This clonotype occurred many times. V and J are TRBV20-1 and TRBJ2-1; 9 nucleotides match TRBD2. CDR1 DFQATT and CDR2 SNEGSKA come from the germline V gene (reference sequence). This CDR3 is 14 amino acids long. Trimming cost V 6 bases and J 6 bases; bases outside gene matches: 9. The CDR3 bases are TGCAGTGCCAGACTAGCGGCGGGTATCAATGAGCAGTTCTTC. Its protein product is CSARLAAGINEQFF.

This clonotype came up a few times. The CDR3 nucleotides read TGTGCCAGTAGTTTAGGCGGGTCGCTTCAAGAGACCCAGTACTTC. This translates into CASSLGGSLQETQYF. V and J are TRBV19 and TRBJ2-5; tentatively, D is TRBD2 (5 bases). Trimming removed 5 bases from V and 2 bases from J, with 15 bases in between. CDR3 length: 15 amino acids. In germline, CDR1 is LNHDA, CDR2 SQIVND (reference sequence).

V and J are TRBV20-1 and TRBJ2-3; 10 bases align to TRBD1. The germline CDR1 and CDR2 sequences are DFQATT and SNEGSKA (reference sequence). V shed 3 bases and J 4 bases; nucleotides not matched to a gene: 7. The CDR3 contains 15 residues. As DNA, the CDR3 is TGCAGTGCTAGGGGGGACAGGGGAACGGCAGATACGCAGTATTTT. Translated: CSARGDRGTADTQYF.

This clonotype has at least ten counts. V gene TRBV5-5 combines with J gene TRBJ2-7; 8 bases map to TRBD2. The V gene's germline CDR1 is SGHKS and CDR2 YYEKEE (reference sequence). V lost 4 bases and J lost 3; bases outside the gene matches: 9. The length of the CDR3 is 15 residues. The CDR3 DNA reads TGTGCCAGCAGCCAACGGGGGGGGGCGAACTACGAGCAGTACTTC. Translation: CASSQRGGANYEQYF.

This clonotype has ten or more counts. The CDR3 loop is CSAGPGLGEQYF. In nucleotides, the CDR3 is TGCAGTGCTGGGCCGGGCCTCGGGGAGCAGTACTTC. The genes are TRBV20-1 and TRBJ2-7; D gene unclear. The germline V and J ends were trimmed by 5 bases and 7 bases, with 15 bases remaining between them. The CDR3 consists of 12 residues. Germline values: CDR1 DFQATT, CDR2 SNEGSKA (reference sequence).

The chain carries TRBV7-8 and TRBJ1-5, with TRBD1 matching 8 bases. The CDR3 length is 15 residues. The trim removed 2 bases at V and 7 bases at J, leaving 7 bases unmatched. Germline V gene sequence: CDR1 SGHVS, CDR2 FQNEAQ. In DNA form, the CDR3 reads TGTGCCAGCAGCTTACTGACAGGGGCGCAGCAGCCCCAGCATTTT. Protein: CASSLLTGAQQPQHF.

V usage is TRBV6-5 and J usage is TRBJ2-2; D perhaps matches TRBD2 (6 bases). Germline V CDR1 and CDR2: MNHEY, SVGAGI. Trimming took off 2 bases at V and 5 bases at J, with 9 bases between the two ends. The length of the CDR3 is 14 residues. This CDR3 reads CASSYDRGTGELFF. The DNA for the CDR3 is TGTGCCAGCAGTTACGACCGGGGGACCGGGGAGCTGTTTTTT.

This clonotype was seen repeatedly, ten times or more. The chain is built from TRBV20-1 and TRBJ1-1; tentative D call: TRBD1 (6 bases). V was shortened by 6 bases and J by 7 bases, with 15 bases between the two germline ends. The germline V gene encodes CDR1 DFQATT and CDR2 SNEGSKA (reference sequence). CDR3 length: 12 residues. CDR3 nucleotides: TGCAGTGCCCCCCGGGGGGGCGATGAAGCTTTCTTT. Amino acid sequence: CSAPRGGDEAFF.

This clonotype showed up many times. The V call is TRBV5-1, the J call TRBJ2-7; 9 bases fit TRBD1. The germline V gene encodes CDR1 SGHRS and CDR2 YFSETQ. The CDR3 spans 16 residues. After removal of 4 bases from V and 2 bases from J, the junction contained 10 bases not matched to a gene. The CDR3 region has the DNA TGCGCCAGCAGCAAAAATCCGGGACAGGGACCCTACGAGCAGTACTTC. Translation: CASSKNPGQGPYEQYF.